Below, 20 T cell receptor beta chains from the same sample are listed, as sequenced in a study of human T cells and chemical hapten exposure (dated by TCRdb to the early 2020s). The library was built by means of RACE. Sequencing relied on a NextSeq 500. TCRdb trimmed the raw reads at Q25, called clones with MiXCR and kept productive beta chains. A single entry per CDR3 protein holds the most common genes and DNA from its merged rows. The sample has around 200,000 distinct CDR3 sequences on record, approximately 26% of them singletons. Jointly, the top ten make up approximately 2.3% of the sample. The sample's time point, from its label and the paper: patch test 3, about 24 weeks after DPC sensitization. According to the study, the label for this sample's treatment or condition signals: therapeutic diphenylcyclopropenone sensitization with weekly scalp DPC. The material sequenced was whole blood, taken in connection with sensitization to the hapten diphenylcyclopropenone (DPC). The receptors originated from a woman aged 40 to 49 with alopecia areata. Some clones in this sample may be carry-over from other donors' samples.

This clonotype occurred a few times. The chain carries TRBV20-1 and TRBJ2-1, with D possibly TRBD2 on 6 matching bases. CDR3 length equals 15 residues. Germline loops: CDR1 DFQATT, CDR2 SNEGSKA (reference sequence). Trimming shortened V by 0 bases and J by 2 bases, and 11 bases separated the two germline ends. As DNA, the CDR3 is TGCAGTGCTAGAGATCGACTAGTAACCTACAATGAGCAGTTCTTC. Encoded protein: CSARDRLVTYNEQFF.

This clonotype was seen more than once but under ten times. The CDR3 coding sequence is TGTGCCAGCAGGCAGGGGGCATCGAACACTGAAGCTTTCTTT. This translates into CASRQGASNTEAFF. V usage is TRBV7-2 and J usage is TRBJ1-1, with TRBD1 matching over 8 bases. With 6 bases clipped from V and 1 base from J, the junction kept 4 bases outside the gene matches. The CDR3 spans 14 residues. The germline V gene has CDR1 SGHTA and CDR2 FQGNSA.

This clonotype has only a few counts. The CDR3: CAISEGPSSYEQYF. Written as DNA, the CDR3 is TGTGCCATCAGTGAGGGGCCTAGTTCCTACGAGCAGTACTTC. The V and J genes are TRBV10-3 and TRBJ2-7, with no clear D. The CDR3 consists of 14 residues. Germline values: CDR1 ENHRY, CDR2 SYGVKD. The germline V and J ends were trimmed by 2 bases and 1 base, with 9 bases remaining between them.

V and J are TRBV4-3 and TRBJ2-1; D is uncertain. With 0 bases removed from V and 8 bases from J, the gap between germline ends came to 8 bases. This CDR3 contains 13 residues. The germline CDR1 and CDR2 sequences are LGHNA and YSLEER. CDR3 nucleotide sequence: TGCGCCAGCAGCCAAGATATAATCGATGAGCAGTTCTTC. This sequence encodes CASSQDIIDEQFF.

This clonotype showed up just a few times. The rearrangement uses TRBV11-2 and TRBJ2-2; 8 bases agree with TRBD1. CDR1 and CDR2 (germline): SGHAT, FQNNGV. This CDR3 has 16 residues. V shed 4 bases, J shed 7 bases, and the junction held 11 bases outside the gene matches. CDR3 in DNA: TGTGCCAGCAGCTCAATCAGGGGGCGCGATGGCGGGGAGCTGTTTTTT. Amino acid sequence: CASSSIRGRDGGELFF.

CDR3 region: CASSPRDASADTQYF. CDR3 in DNA: TGTGCCAGCAGTCCCCGGGACGCCAGCGCAGATACGCAGTATTTT. The chain uses TRBV6-1 and TRBJ2-3; D is possibly TRBD1 or TRBD2 (5 bases each). The CDR3 runs to 15 residues. Trimming cost V 5 bases and J 4 bases, with 16 bases left between them. Germline V gives CDR1 MNHNS, CDR2 SASEGT.

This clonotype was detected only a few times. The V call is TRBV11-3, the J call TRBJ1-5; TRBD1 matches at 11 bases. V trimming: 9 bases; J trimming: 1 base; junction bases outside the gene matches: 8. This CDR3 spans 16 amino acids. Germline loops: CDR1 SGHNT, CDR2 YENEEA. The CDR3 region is CASGTGGRRSNQPQHF. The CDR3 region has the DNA TGTGCCAGTGGGACAGGGGGTAGAAGAAGCAATCAGCCCCAGCATTTT.

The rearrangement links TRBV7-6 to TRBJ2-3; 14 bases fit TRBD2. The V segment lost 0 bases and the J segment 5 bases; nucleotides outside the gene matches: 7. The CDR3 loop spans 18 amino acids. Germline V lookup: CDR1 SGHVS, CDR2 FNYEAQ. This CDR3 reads CASSLATGLAGVKDTQYF. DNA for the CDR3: TGTGCCAGCAGCTTAGCTACGGGACTAGCGGGAGTTAAAGATACGCAGTATTTT.

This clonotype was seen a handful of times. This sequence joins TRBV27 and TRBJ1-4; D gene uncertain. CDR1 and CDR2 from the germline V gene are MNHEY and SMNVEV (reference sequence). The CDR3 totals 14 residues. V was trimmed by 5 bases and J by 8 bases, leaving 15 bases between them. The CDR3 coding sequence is TGTGCCAGCAGTCGAGATTCGACGGGAGAAAAACTGTTTTTT. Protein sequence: CASSRDSTGEKLFF.

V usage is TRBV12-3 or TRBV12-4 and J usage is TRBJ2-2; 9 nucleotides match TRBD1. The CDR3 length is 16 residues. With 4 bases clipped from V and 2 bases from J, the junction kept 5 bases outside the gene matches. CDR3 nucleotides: TGTGCCAGCAGTTCCCGGGACAGGGCAAACACCGGGGAGCTGTTTTTT. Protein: CASSSRDRANTGELFF.

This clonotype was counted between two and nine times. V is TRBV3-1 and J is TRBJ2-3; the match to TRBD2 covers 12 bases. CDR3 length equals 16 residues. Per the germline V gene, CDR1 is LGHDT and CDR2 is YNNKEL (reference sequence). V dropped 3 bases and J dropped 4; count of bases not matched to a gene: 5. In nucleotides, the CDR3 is TGTGCCAGCAGCCACCACCGACTAGCGGGAGCAGATACGCAGTATTTT. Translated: CASSHHRLAGADTQYF.

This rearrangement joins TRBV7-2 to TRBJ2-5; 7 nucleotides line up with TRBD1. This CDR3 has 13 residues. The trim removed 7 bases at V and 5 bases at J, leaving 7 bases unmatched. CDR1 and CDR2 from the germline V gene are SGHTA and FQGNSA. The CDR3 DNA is TGTGCCAGCATCCCCGACAGGGATGAGACCCAGTACTTC. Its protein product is CASIPDRDETQYF.

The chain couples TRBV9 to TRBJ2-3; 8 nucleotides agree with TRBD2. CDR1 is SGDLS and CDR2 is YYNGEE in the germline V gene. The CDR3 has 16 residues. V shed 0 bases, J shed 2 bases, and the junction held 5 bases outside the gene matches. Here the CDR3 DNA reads TGTGCCAGCAGCGTAGTTCCGGGAGGGGTCACAGATACGCAGTATTTT. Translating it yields CASSVVPGGVTDTQYF.

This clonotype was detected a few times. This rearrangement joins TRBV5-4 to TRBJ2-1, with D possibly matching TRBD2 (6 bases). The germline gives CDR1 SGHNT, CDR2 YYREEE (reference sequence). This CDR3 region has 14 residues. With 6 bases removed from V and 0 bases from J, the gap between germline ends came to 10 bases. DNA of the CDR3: TGTGCCAGCACTACGGGAGCCTCCTACAATGAGCAGTTCTTC. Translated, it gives CASTTGASYNEQFF.

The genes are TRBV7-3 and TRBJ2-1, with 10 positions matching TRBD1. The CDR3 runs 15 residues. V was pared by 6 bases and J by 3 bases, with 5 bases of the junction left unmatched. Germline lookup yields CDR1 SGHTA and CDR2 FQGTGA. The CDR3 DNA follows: TGTGCCAGCAGAAAAGGGACAGGGGTCTACAATGAGCAGTTCTTC. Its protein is CASRKGTGVYNEQFF.

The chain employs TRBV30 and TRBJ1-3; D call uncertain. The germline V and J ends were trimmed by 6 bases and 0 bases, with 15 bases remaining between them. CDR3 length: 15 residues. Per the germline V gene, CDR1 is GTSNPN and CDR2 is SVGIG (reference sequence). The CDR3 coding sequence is TGTGCCTGTAAAAGACTGCTTTCCTCTGGAAACACCATATATTTT. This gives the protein CACKRLLSSGNTIYF.

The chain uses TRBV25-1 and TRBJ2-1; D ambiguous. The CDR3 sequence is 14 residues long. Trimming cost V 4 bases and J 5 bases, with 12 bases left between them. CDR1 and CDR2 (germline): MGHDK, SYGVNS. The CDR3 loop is CASSGSDIHNEQFF. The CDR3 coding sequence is TGTGCCAGCAGTGGTTCGGATATCCACAATGAGCAGTTCTTC.

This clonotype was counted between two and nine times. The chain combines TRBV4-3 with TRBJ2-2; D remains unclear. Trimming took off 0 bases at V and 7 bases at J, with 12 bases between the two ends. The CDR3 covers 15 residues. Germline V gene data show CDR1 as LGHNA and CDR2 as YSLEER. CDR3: CASSQDLRSFGELFF. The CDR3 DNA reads TGCGCCAGCAGCCAAGACTTGCGCAGCTTCGGGGAGCTGTTTTTT.

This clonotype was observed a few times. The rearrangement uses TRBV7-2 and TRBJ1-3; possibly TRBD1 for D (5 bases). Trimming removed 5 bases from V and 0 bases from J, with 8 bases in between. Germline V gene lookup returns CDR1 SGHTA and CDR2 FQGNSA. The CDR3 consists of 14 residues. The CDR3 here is CASSGTLSGNTIYF. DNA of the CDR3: TGTGCCAGCAGCGGGACCCTCTCTGGAAACACCATATATTTT.

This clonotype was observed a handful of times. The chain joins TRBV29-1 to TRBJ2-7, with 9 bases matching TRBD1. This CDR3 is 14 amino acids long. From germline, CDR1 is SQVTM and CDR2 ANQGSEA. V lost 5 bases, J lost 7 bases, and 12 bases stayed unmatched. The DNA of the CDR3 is TGCAGCGTTAGGCGGGACAGGGCCGCACCGGAGCAGTACTTC. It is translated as CSVRRDRAAPEQYF.